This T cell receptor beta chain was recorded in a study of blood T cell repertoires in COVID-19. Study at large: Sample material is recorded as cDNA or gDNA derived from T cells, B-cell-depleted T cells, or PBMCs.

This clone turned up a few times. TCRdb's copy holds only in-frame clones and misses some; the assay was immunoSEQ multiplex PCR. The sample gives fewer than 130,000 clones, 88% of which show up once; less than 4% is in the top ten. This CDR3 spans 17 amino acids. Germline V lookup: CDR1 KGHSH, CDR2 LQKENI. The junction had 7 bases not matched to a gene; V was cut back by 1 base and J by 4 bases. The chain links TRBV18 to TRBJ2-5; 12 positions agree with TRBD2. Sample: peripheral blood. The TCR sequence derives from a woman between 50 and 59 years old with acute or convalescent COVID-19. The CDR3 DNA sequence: TGTGCCAGCTCACCACAGCTAGCGGGAGGGCCGGGAGAGACCCAGTACTTC. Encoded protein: CASSPQLAGGPGETQYF.